The 28 T cell receptor beta chains below were found in one sample sequenced in a study of Ad26.COV2.S vaccination and SARS-CoV-2 variants. This table comes from immunoSEQ multiplex PCR, and its TCRdb copy is limited to in-frame clones, with some not included. This table has approximately 350,000 clones, around 87% appearing once. The treatment: some 19 received Ad26.COV2.S at low or high dose, single or two shots; about 5 received placebo; per-sample allocation not given. At day 63 after the first vaccine or placebo injection, samples were drawn. The sequencing used peripheral blood, collected in a trial of Ad26.COV2.S vaccine versus placebo. The receptors derive from a person aged 18 to 59 who received the Ad26.COV2.S COVID-19 vaccine or a placebo.

The V and J genes are TRBV25-1 and TRBJ1-6; D unresolved. Germline CDR1 is MGHDK and CDR2 is SYGVNS. This CDR3 region has 13 residues. With 2 bases removed from V and 5 bases from J, the gap between germline ends came to 4 bases. The CDR3 region is CASSEAHNSPLHF. The CDR3 nucleotides are TGTGCCAGCAGTGAAGCACATAATTCACCCCTCCACTTT.

The CDR3 loop is CASSLQGLRDIQYF. CDR3 nucleotides: TGCGCCAGCAGCTTACAGGGGCTCCGGGACATTCAGTACTTC. The chain joins TRBV5-1 to TRBJ2-4; 7 nucleotides match TRBD1. With V trimmed by 2 bases and J by 8 bases, 7 bases remained unmatched. The CDR3 loop spans 14 amino acids. Germline loops: CDR1 SGHRS, CDR2 YFSETQ.

The chain has TRBV3-1 (or the pseudogene TRBV3-2) and TRBJ1-5; the D is unclear. Trimming shortened V by 4 bases and J by 7 bases, and 20 bases separated the two germline ends. CDR1 and CDR2 from the germline V gene are LGHDT and YNNKEL (reference sequence). The CDR3 contains 16 residues. CDR3 bases: TGTGCCAGCAGCCGGCCCTCGCAGGTATGTTACCAGCCCCAGCATTTT. Amino acid sequence: CASSRPSQVCYQPQHF.

The rearrangement uses TRBV6-1 and TRBJ1-4, with 7 bases aligning to TRBD1. V gave up 0 bases and J gave up 0 bases; unmatched junction bases: 7. This CDR3 has 18 amino acids. Germline V CDR1 and CDR2: MNHNS, SASEGT. Here the CDR3 reads CASSEAPPGGSTNEKLFF. In DNA form, the CDR3 reads TGTGCCAGCAGTGAAGCGCCTCCAGGGGGGTCAACTAATGAAAAACTGTTTTTT.

This clone was recorded once. This chain links TRBV27 with TRBJ2-7; TRBD2 is a possible D gene (5 bases). V was pared by 1 base and J by 6 bases, with 7 bases between. Germline V gene data show CDR1 as MNHEY and CDR2 as SMNVEV (reference sequence). This CDR3 comprises 12 residues. The CDR3 nucleotides are TGTGCCAGCAGTTTATTGAGCGGCGAGCAGTACTTC. It codes for CASSLLSGEQYF.

This clone was recorded only once. This chain connects TRBV11-3 to TRBJ2-7; TRBD2 is a possible D gene (6 bases). Trimming shortened V by 5 bases and J by 2 bases, and 10 bases separated the two germline ends. Germline V gene lookup returns CDR1 SGHNT and CDR2 YENEEA. The CDR3 consists of 13 residues. CDR3 loop: CASSAGPTYEQYF. As DNA, the CDR3 is TGTGCCAGCAGCGCGGGACCCACCTACGAGCAGTACTTC.

The genes are TRBV5-1 and TRBJ1-4; possibly TRBD1 for D (5 bases). The CDR3 is 13 residues long. Trimming took off 3 bases at V and 8 bases at J, with 11 bases between the two ends. Germline V gene sequence: CDR1 SGHRS, CDR2 YFSETQ. The CDR3 bases are TGCGCCAGCAGCTCAGGGTTCGGGGAAAAACTGTTTTTT. It is translated as CASSSGFGEKLFF.

This chain joins TRBV6-5 and TRBJ2-7; 9 bases agree with TRBD1. The junction had 1 base not matched to a gene; V was cut back by 4 bases and J by 3 bases. Germline loops: CDR1 MNHEY, CDR2 SVGAGI. CDR3 size: 13 residues. The CDR3 DNA reads TGTGCCAGCAGTTTGGACAGGGGCTACGAGCAGTACTTC. Translated: CASSLDRGYEQYF.

The genes are TRBV7-2 and TRBJ1-1; 7 bases match TRBD1. The CDR3 is made up of 14 amino acids. CDR1 and CDR2 (germline): SGHTA, FQGNSA. V lost 4 bases and J lost 6; bases outside the gene matches: 8. The CDR3 nucleotides read TGTGCCAGCAGCTGGACTGACACAGGGGCTGAAGCTTTCTTT. This translates into CASSWTDTGAEAFF. The entire variable domain, with the rest obtained from reference TRBV7-2 and TRBJ1-1, is as follows: GAGVSQSPSNKVTEKGKDVELRCDPISGHTALYWYRQSLGQGLEFLIYFQGNSAPDKSGLPSDRFSAERTGGSVSTLTIQRTQQEDSAVYLCASSWTDTGAEAFFGQGTRLTVV.

The V call is TRBV15, the J call TRBJ2-7; D not resolved. This CDR3 has 14 amino acids. Looked up from germline, CDR1 is LNHNV and CDR2 is YYDKDF (reference sequence). V lost 1 base, J lost 2 bases, and 9 bases lay in between. CDR3: CATSRVVNAYEQYF. The CDR3 nucleotides read TGTGCCACCAGCAGAGTAGTAAATGCCTACGAGCAGTACTTC.

The genes are TRBV9 and TRBJ2-2; possibly TRBD2 for D (5 bases). The CDR3 length is 15 residues. Germline V gene data show CDR1 as SGDLS and CDR2 as YYNGEE. Between the trimmed V and J ends, which lost 9 bases and 0 bases, there was a span of 15 bases. In DNA, the CDR3 is TGTGCCATCCGGGAATACAATCCGAACACCGGGGAGCTGTTTTTT. This sequence encodes CAIREYNPNTGELFF.

J is TRBJ1-2 and V is TRBV6-5; 9 bases agree with TRBD1. The junction had 5 bases not matched to a gene; V was cut back by 6 bases and J by 6 bases. Germline loops: CDR1 MNHEY, CDR2 SVGAGI. CDR3 length equals 13 residues. The CDR3 loop reads CASRQGAKDGYTF. DNA for the CDR3: TGTGCCAGCAGACAGGGGGCAAAGGATGGCTACACCTTC.

This chain connects TRBV28 to TRBJ2-7; TRBD2 aligns across 12 bases. The junction had 4 bases not matched to a gene; V was cut back by 3 bases and J by 4 bases. The CDR3 length is 15 residues. Per germline, CDR1 MDHEN and CDR2 SYDVKM. Here the CDR3 reads CASSLASGGAYEQYF. Here the CDR3 DNA reads TGTGCCAGCAGTTTGGCTAGCGGGGGGGCGTACGAGCAGTACTTC.

The chain combines TRBV11-2 with TRBJ1-4, with TRBD1 identical over 9 bases. This CDR3 has 15 residues. In germline, CDR1 is SGHAT, CDR2 FQNNGV. Trimming removed 5 bases from V and 7 bases from J; junction bases left unmatched: 8. CDR3 amino acids: CASSPRTGVSEKLFF. CDR3 coding DNA: TGTGCCAGCAGCCCACGGACAGGGGTTAGTGAAAAACTGTTTTTT. Variable domain in full (rest from reference TRBV11-2 and TRBJ1-4): EAGVAQSPRYKIIEKRQSVAFWCNPISGHATLYWYQQILGQGPKLLIQFQNNGVVDDSQLPKDRFSAERLKGVDSTLKIQPAKLEDSAVYLCASSPRTGVSEKLFFGSGTQLSVL.

In its sample, this clone was seen a few times. The V call is TRBV30, the J call TRBJ1-1, with a tentative D call TRBD1 (5 bases). The CDR3 has 13 residues. Trimming left V 3 bases short and J 6 bases short, with 14 bases between. Germline V gives CDR1 GTSNPN, CDR2 SVGIG (reference sequence). Written as DNA, the CDR3 is TGTGCCTGGAGGGGGACGGGAGATTCTGAAGCTTTCTTT. Protein sequence: CAWRGTGDSEAFF.

The chain employs TRBV19 and TRBJ2-7, with D perhaps assigned TRBD1 or TRBD2 (5 bases each). Looked up from germline, CDR1 is LNHDA and CDR2 is SQIVND (reference sequence). Trimming left V 5 bases short and J 6 bases short, with 26 bases between. This CDR3 is built from 17 residues. Here the CDR3 DNA reads TGTGCCAGTAGTCTCCTGGCCGGGACCTCATCGCCCGGCGAGCAGTACTTC. This translates into CASSLLAGTSSPGEQYF.

V gene TRBV5-8 combines with J gene TRBJ2-3; TRBD2 matches at 7 bases. Looked up from germline, CDR1 is SGHTS and CDR2 is YDEGEE. The CDR3 length is 15 residues. V dropped 4 bases and J dropped 0; count of bases not matched to a gene: 5. CDR3 bases: TGTGCCAGCAGCCGGGACGGGGGGAGCACAGATACGCAGTATTTT. Translation gives CASSRDGGSTDTQYF.

The genes are TRBV30 and TRBJ1-5; 9 positions match TRBD1. With V trimmed by 6 bases and J by 5 bases, 2 bases remained unmatched. This CDR3 spans 12 amino acids. Germline CDR1 GTSNPN, CDR2 SVGIG (reference sequence). CDR3 sequence: CACRTGDQPQHF. The CDR3 nucleotides read TGTGCCTGTAGGACAGGGGATCAGCCCCAGCATTTT. Looking up the rest from reference TRBV30 and TRBJ1-5 gives the full variable domain: SQTIHQWPATLVQPVGSPLSLECTVEGTSNPNLYWYRQAAGRGLQLLFYSVGIGQISSEVPQNLSASRPQDRQFILSSKKLLLSDSGFYLCACRTGDQPQHFGDGTRLSIL.

The chain recombines TRBV2 with TRBJ1-6; no definite D call. This CDR3 contains 11 residues. Trimming removed 7 bases from V and 15 bases from J, with 13 bases in between. CDR1 SNHLY and CDR2 FYNNEI come from the germline V gene. CDR3 protein: CASTPNMGLHF. As DNA, the CDR3 is TGTGCCAGCACCCCAAACATGGGCCTCCACTTT.

The chain has TRBV4-2 and TRBJ2-7; a weak D match, TRBD2 (6 bases). V lost 0 bases and J lost 2, with 11 bases in between. The CDR3 extends over 15 amino acids. Germline CDR1 is LGHNA and CDR2 is YNFKEQ. The CDR3: CASSQDGGDPYEQYF. Here the CDR3 DNA reads TGTGCCAGCAGCCAAGATGGAGGGGACCCCTACGAGCAGTACTTC.

V and J are TRBV11-2 and TRBJ2-7; 8 nucleotides align to TRBD2. Germline lookup yields CDR1 SGHAT and CDR2 FQNNGV. The CDR3 spans 13 residues. The J segment lost 3 bases and the V segment lost 5 bases, leaving 3 bases of the junction unmatched. The CDR3 nucleotides read TGTGCCAGCAGCCTCGGGACTAGCTACGAGCAGTACTTC. Amino acids: CASSLGTSYEQYF.

The rearrangement uses TRBV13 and TRBJ2-3; perhaps D is TRBD1 or TRBD2 (5 bases each). Germline CDR1 and CDR2: PRHDT and FYEKMQ (reference sequence). CDR3 length: 15 amino acids. V was cut by 5 bases and J by 1 base, with 13 bases left in between. Here the CDR3 DNA reads TGTGCCAGCAGCCCCCGGGGCTCGGGCACAGATACGCAGTATTTT. Protein: CASSPRGSGTDTQYF.

V and J are TRBV2 and TRBJ2-5; D gene unclear. CDR3 length equals 13 residues. V dropped 4 bases and J dropped 5 bases, with 11 bases sitting between them. Germline CDR1 SNHLY, CDR2 FYNNEI. DNA for the CDR3: TGTGCCAGCAGTGGGAATCGTCGCGAGACCCAGTACTTC. It codes for CASSGNRRETQYF.

The rearrangement uses TRBV29-1 and TRBJ2-7; possible D gene TRBD2, 6 bases. CDR1 is SQVTM and CDR2 is ANQGSEA in the germline V gene. Trimming left V 4 bases short and J 1 base short, with 14 bases between. The CDR3 is made up of 14 amino acids. The chain's CDR3 is CSVVSGVRSYEQYF. The CDR3, as DNA: TGCAGCGTTGTTTCGGGGGTACGATCCTACGAGCAGTACTTC.

On this clone itself: This sample also contains other DNA sequences that code for the same CDR3. This rearrangement joins TRBV6-5 to TRBJ2-5; 14 nucleotides align to TRBD2. The CDR3 covers 16 residues. The germline CDR1 and CDR2 sequences are MNHEY and SVGAGI. The V segment lost 2 bases and the J segment 2 bases; nucleotides outside the gene matches: 1. CDR3 DNA: TGTGCCAGCAGTTACGGACTAGCGGGGGGTCAAGAGACCCAGTACTTC. This codes for CASSYGLAGGQETQYF.

The CDR3 coding sequence is TGTGCCAGCAGTGGAAGGACAGGTTGGGCTGAAGCTTTCTTT. This encodes CASSGRTGWAEAFF. The genes are TRBV2 and TRBJ1-1; 7 nucleotides line up with TRBD1. The ends lost 4 bases at V and 6 bases at J; junction bases unmatched: 8. Germline V lookup: CDR1 SNHLY, CDR2 FYNNEI. The CDR3 covers 14 residues.

The chain employs TRBV19 and TRBJ1-3; 7 bases are a match to TRBD1. J gave up 0 bases and V 6 bases, and 2 bases lay outside the gene matches. The V gene's germline CDR1 is LNHDA and CDR2 SQIVND (reference sequence). This CDR3 is built from 14 residues. The CDR3 spells CASSGQVSGNTIYF. CDR3 DNA: TGTGCCAGTAGCGGACAGGTCTCTGGAAACACCATATATTTT. Variable domain in full (rest from reference TRBV19 and TRBJ1-3): DGGITQSPKYLFRKEGQNVTLSCEQNLNHDAMYWYRQDPGQGLRLIYYSQIVNDFQKGDIAEGYSVSREKKESFPLTVTSAQKNPTAFYLCASSGQVSGNTIYFGEGSWLTVV.

The gene calls are TRBV19 and TRBJ1-1; possible D gene TRBD1, 5 bases. Per the germline V gene, CDR1 is LNHDA and CDR2 is SQIVND (reference sequence). V was trimmed by 3 bases and J by 5 bases, leaving 13 bases between them. The CDR3 runs 14 residues. Written as DNA, the CDR3 is TGTGCCAGTAGTATCCTGGGGTCAGGGACTGAAGCTTTCTTT. Its translation: CASSILGSGTEAFF.